The clone carrying this TCR beta chain was detected a few times. TCRdb redid the calling of the 5' RACE reads with MiXCR, one entry per CDR3 protein. The table records tens of thousands of distinct CDR3 sequences, around 8.6% of them present only once. The record originates from a study of early T cells in non-severe SARS-CoV-2 infection. Trimming removed 4 bases from V and 5 bases from J, with 17 bases in between. The CDR3 covers 15 residues. Germline CDR1 LNHDA, CDR2 SQIVND (reference sequence). This rearrangement joins TRBV19 to TRBJ2-5; the D gene is possibly TRBD2 (5 bases). The starting material was whole blood, obtained at baseline. The TCR sequence derives from an adult who was a healthcare worker with PCR-confirmed SARS-CoV-2 infection or an uninfected control (not recorded which). The CDR3 bases are TGTGCCAGTAGTAGCAGGCCCCCCCGGAGGGAGACCCAGTACTTC. Its protein is CASSSRPPRRETQYF.